This T cell receptor beta chain was retrieved from a study of blood T cell repertoires in COVID-19. Study-level background: There were acute and convalescent COVID-19 samples, and they came from the United States, Italy and Spain. From T cells, B-cell-depleted T cells, or PBMCs came the material, which was cDNA or gDNA.

Germline V lookup: CDR1 LNHDA, CDR2 SQIVND (reference sequence). After removal of 1 base from V and 6 bases from J, the junction contained 9 bases not matched to a gene. This CDR3 region has 16 residues. As originally analysed: How many nucleated cells were present was estimated from reference gene primer amplification. TCRdb keeps only in-frame clones here, not all; method: immunoSEQ multiplex PCR. Clone size and V and J calls were adopted from that table, with D and trimming inferred from the DNA. The data hold more than 110,000 clones, with around 81% observed a single time. The sample comprised peripheral blood. The chain recombines TRBV19 with TRBJ1-1, with TRBD1 matching over 9 bases. The clonotype comes from a human donor in a cohort sampled during active COVID-19. The CDR3 DNA reads as TGTGCCAGTAGTATAGGAAGGGGGACAGGGAGGCCTGAAGCTTTCTTT. Encoded protein: CASSIGRGTGRPEAFF.